One T cell receptor beta chain is described in this entry. Its cognate antigen is unknown. From germline, CDR1 is MNHNS and CDR2 SASEGT. The ends lost 0 bases at V and 2 bases at J; junction bases unmatched: 6. The CDR3 consists of 16 residues. These data are taken from a study of early stage breast cancer tumors. Study findings and constraints: Enriched TCRB sequences shared across patients were mostly commonly generated sequences. Chain pairing and CD4, CD8 or FOXP3 expression were not captured.

Each sample had two DNA replicates, about 0.47 ug blood or around 1.6 ug tissue. Sequencing used immunoSEQ multiplex PCR; TCRdb keeps in-frame clones, though not all of them. The data contain approximately 5,600 clones, 75% to 80% of them singletons. The chain combines TRBV6-1 with TRBJ2-5, with 7 positions matching TRBD2. The clonotype was recovered from a person aged 70 to 85 with breast cancer. Material: normal breast tissue next to the tumor. The CDR3 is CASSEAFGRGQETQYF. The CDR3 coding sequence is TGTGCCAGCAGTGAAGCCTTCGGGCGGGGGCAAGAGACCCAGTACTTC.